One sample yielded the 8 T cell receptor beta chains listed below, sequenced in a study of CD8 T cells in ankylosing spondylitis. TCRdb reanalysed the 5' RACE reads using MiXCR and keeps one entry per CDR3 protein. Of about 140,000 distinct CDR3 sequences listed, about 10% are singletons. Material for sequencing was blood, either unsorted or a sorted T cell fraction (not recorded which). The receptor set was obtained from a female donor with ankylosing spondylitis or in good health (not recorded which).

This clonotype has at least ten counts. The chain couples TRBV5-1 to TRBJ1-6; the D gene is possibly TRBD1 (5 bases). The CDR3 runs to 16 residues. The V gene lost 0 bases and the J gene lost 7 bases, with 14 bases spanning the gap. Germline V gives CDR1 SGHRS, CDR2 YFSETQ. CDR3 sequence (DNA): TGCGCCAGCAGCTTGGCCCATGGACAAGGAAATTCACCCCTCCACTTT. Protein product: CASSLAHGQGNSPLHF.

This clonotype was counted at least ten times. This rearrangement joins TRBV28 to TRBJ1-5; D not certain. The V gene's germline CDR1 is MDHEN and CDR2 SYDVKM. The CDR3 runs to 13 residues. Trimming took off 6 bases at V and 8 bases at J, with 14 bases between the two ends. This chain's CDR3 is CASSAPLGEPQHF. The CDR3 coding sequence is TGTGCCAGCAGCGCTCCCCTCGGGGAGCCCCAGCATTTT.

This clonotype has just a few counts. The V call is TRBV7-2, the J call TRBJ2-7; D is ambiguous. This CDR3 is built from 13 residues. The V end was cut by 0 bases, the J end by 1 base, with 4 bases between. Germline-derived CDR1 and CDR2 are SGHTA and FQGNSA. For the CDR3, the DNA is TGTGCCAGCAGCTTAGCGAATTCCTACGAGCAGTACTTC. Residues: CASSLANSYEQYF.

This clonotype was detected ten times or more. This sequence joins TRBV7-9 and TRBJ1-4; the D gene is possibly TRBD1 (6 bases). Germline CDR1 reads SEHNR; CDR2 reads FQNEAQ (reference sequence). This CDR3 spans 14 amino acids. Trimming shortened V by 2 bases and J by 7 bases, and 11 bases separated the two germline ends. The CDR3 protein is CASSLPGAGEKLFF. As DNA, the CDR3 is TGTGCCAGCAGCTTACCGGGGGCCGGTGAAAAACTGTTTTTT.

This clonotype was detected many times. The genes are TRBV11-2 and TRBJ1-4; D possibly corresponds to TRBD1 (6 bases). The CDR3 covers 18 residues. Germline loops: CDR1 SGHAT, CDR2 FQNNGV. The V end was cut by 1 base, the J end by 0 bases, with 15 bases between. The CDR3 spells CASSLVFGTTPTNEKLFF. The CDR3 DNA is TGTGCCAGCAGCTTAGTATTCGGGACAACGCCAACTAATGAAAAACTGTTTTTT.

This clonotype was seen repeatedly, ten times or more. The V gene is TRBV7-9, the J gene TRBJ2-7; 7 nucleotides align to TRBD1. J was trimmed by 1 base and V by 6 bases; bases with no gene match: 9. This CDR3 region has 15 residues. The germline CDR1 and CDR2 sequences are SEHNR and FQNEAQ (reference sequence). CDR3 nucleotides: TGTGCCAGCAGACTATACCCGGGACAGTCCTACGAGCAGTACTTC. This sequence encodes CASRLYPGQSYEQYF.

This sequence joins TRBV5-1 and TRBJ2-1, with 8 bases matching TRBD1. The germline gives CDR1 SGHRS, CDR2 YFSETQ. Losses at the gene ends were 1 base for V and 6 bases for J; bases not matched to a gene: 6. This CDR3 contains 15 residues. The CDR3 region is CASSLSPGGSNEQFF. The CDR3 coding sequence is TGCGCCAGCAGCTTGTCGCCAGGGGGCTCCAATGAGCAGTTCTTC.

The sample holds many counts of this clonotype. The genes are TRBV12-3 or TRBV12-4 and TRBJ2-7; 12 positions match TRBD2. The CDR3 is 15 amino acids. With V trimmed by 5 bases and J by 5 bases, 7 bases remained unmatched. CDR3 in amino acids: CASSPLAGGPNEQYF. DNA for the CDR3: TGTGCCAGCAGTCCCCTAGCGGGAGGGCCTAACGAGCAGTACTTC.